The rows below give T cell receptor beta chains drawn from one sample of a study of cytomegalovirus exposure and HLA in healthy donors. Data came from immunoSEQ multiplex PCR; TCRdb stores just in-frame clones and leaves some out. The repertoire has over 200,000 clones, over 80% of them found once; the top ten carry 5.5% to 7%. Input material: PBMCs. The receptors were gathered from a young woman in good health and CMV-seronegative. Both conserved end residues are part of each CDR3. A D gene is named only where the DNA matches it firmly. Rows may omit the clone size; those that give it use once, few, many or a size class.

V	size	D	J	CDR3	DNA
TRBV11-2	NA	NA	TRBJ2-7	CASSFRSYEQYF	TGTGCCAGCAGCTTCCGTTCCTACGAGCAGTACTTC
TRBV5-1	NA	TRBD1	TRBJ2-3	CASSLDRTGTDTQYF	TGCGCCAGCAGCTTGGACCGGACAGGGACAGATACGCAGTATTTT
TRBV9	NA	TRBD2	TRBJ2-3	CASSAYSGGAPDTQYF	TGTGCCAGCAGCGCCTATAGCGGGGGGGCCCCAGATACGCAGTATTTT
TRBV7-6	NA	NA	TRBJ1-6	CASSLAIGVRNSPLHF	TGTGCCAGCAGCTTAGCGATAGGGGTTAGGAATTCACCCCTCCACTTT
TRBV29-1	NA	NA	TRBJ1-2	CSVELPGGYGYTF	TGCAGCGTTGAGCTCCCGGGGGGCTATGGCTACACCTTC
TRBV4-1	NA	NA	TRBJ2-5	CASSQGLKETQYF	TGCGCCAGCAGCCAAGGATTAAAAGAGACCCAGTACTTC
TRBV7-9	NA	NA	TRBJ2-7	CASSFDGRTYEQYF	TGTGCCAGCAGCTTCGATGGCAGGACTTACGAGCAGTACTTC
TRBV19	few	NA	TRBJ1-5	CASSIGTRAGQPQHF	TGTGCCAGTAGTATAGGGACCAGGGCCGGGCAGCCCCAGCATTTT
TRBV7-9	NA	TRBD2	TRBJ2-7	CASSLGGLASYEQYF	TGTGCCAGCAGCTTAGGAGGACTAGCCTCCTACGAGCAGTACTTC
TRBV7-8	NA	NA	TRBJ1-1	CASSLGQVNTEAFF	TGTGCCAGCAGCTTAGGCCAGGTGAACACTGAAGCTTTCTTT
TRBV11-2	few	TRBD2	TRBJ2-7	CASLPSGNYEQYF	TGTGCCAGCCTGCCTAGCGGGAACTACGAGCAGTACTTC
TRBV11-2	NA	TRBD2	TRBJ2-1	CASSFSGIPYNEQFF	TGTGCCAGCAGCTTTAGCGGGATTCCCTACAATGAGCAGTTCTTC
TRBV4-1	NA	TRBD1	TRBJ2-7	CASSQEGTDEQYF	TGCGCCAGCAGCCAAGAGGGGACAGACGAGCAGTACTTC
TRBV19	NA	TRBD1	TRBJ1-2	CASSSDRQGRTGRRYTF	TGTGCCAGTAGTAGCGACCGACAGGGGCGAACCGGGCGTCGCTACACCTTC
TRBV11-3	NA	NA	TRBJ1-2	CASSLAQGLGYTF	TGTGCCAGCAGCTTAGCACAGGGTCTCGGCTACACCTTC